Presented here are 14 T cell receptor beta chains from one specimen sequenced in a study of CXCR3-negative and CXCR3-positive naive CD8 T cells. Whole-study findings and limits: Naive cells positive for CXCR3 carried more hydrophobic TRB CDR3s than CXCR3-negative ones.

No antigen is known for these receptors. 5' RACE that incorporated UMI labels was used to prepare the TRB cDNA libraries. No DNA is given; TCRdb re-called the 5' RACE reads and lists each CDR3 protein once. This table lists around 63,000 distinct CDR3 sequences. Sequencing was done on a sample of naive CXCR3+ CD8+ T cells from blood. Subset defined: CD45RO-CCR7+CD27+CD95- naive CD8+ T cells expressing CXCR3 (TNR3+). The receptors originated from a human donor in good health. Some clones in this sample may be carry-over from other donors' samples.

The genes are TRBV13 and TRBJ2-7; TCRdb reports TRBD2, a call that lacks DNA to check it against. Germline V gives CDR1 PRHDT, CDR2 FYEKMQ (reference sequence). The length of the CDR3 is 14 residues. CDR3 sequence reads: CASSLGRAVDEQYF.

This chain connects TRBV29-1 to TRBJ2-1; TCRdb designates TRBD2, a call that cannot be tested without DNA. There are 14 residues in the CDR3. Germline loops: CDR1 SQVTM, CDR2 ANQGSEA. The CDR3 reads CSVEWRASYNEQFF.

J is TRBJ2-1 and V is TRBV28; as DNA is missing, the TRBD1 call by TCRdb cannot be tested. The CDR3 extends over 16 amino acids. The germline V gene encodes CDR1 MDHEN and CDR2 SYDVKM. The CDR3 region is CASSFYWDKSYNEQFF.

V and J are TRBV7-2 and TRBJ2-4; TCRdb indicates TRBD1, and absent DNA this call remains unverified. Per germline, CDR1 SGHTA and CDR2 FQGNSA. The CDR3 loop spans 14 amino acids. CDR3 in amino acids: CASSLGGGKNIQYF.

The rearrangement links TRBV6-5 to TRBJ2-1; the D gene TCRdb calls, TRBD2, cannot be checked with no DNA. This CDR3 is built from 17 residues. Germline V gene sequence: CDR1 MNHEY, CDR2 SVGAGI. CDR3 protein: CASRRLGLAAPLNEQFF.

The CDR3 reads CASSLTGIGYTF. The rearrangement uses TRBV12-3 or TRBV12-4 and TRBJ1-2. The CDR3 contains 12 residues.

V gene TRBV6-1 combines with J gene TRBJ2-3; checking the TCRdb D call of TRBD2 is not possible without DNA. Germline V gene sequence: CDR1 MNHNS, CDR2 SASEGT. The CDR3 spans 16 residues. The CDR3 protein is CASSEVVRGGTDTQYF.

This chain uses TRBV21-1 with TRBJ1-1; without DNA, the TCRdb call of TRBD1 cannot be checked. TRBV21-1 is termed a pseudogene. The CDR3 consists of 13 residues. Here the CDR3 reads CASTRGRGPKAFF.

CDR3 loop: CASSFAGPNYGYTF. The chain is built from TRBV28 and TRBJ1-2. CDR1 MDHEN and CDR2 SYDVKM come from the germline V gene. The CDR3 sequence is 14 residues long.

The gene calls are TRBV2 and TRBJ2-1; the D call of TRBD1 rests on TCRdb alone, since no DNA is present to check it. This CDR3 is 13 amino acids long. Germline CDR1 reads SNHLY; CDR2 reads FYNNEI. The CDR3 here is CASGQGGEDEQFF.

The chain is built from TRBV19 and TRBJ2-7; TCRdb outputs TRBD1, but without DNA this stays unchecked. This CDR3 has 13 residues. Germline assignment: CDR1 LNHDA and CDR2 SQIVND (reference sequence). The CDR3 sequence is CASMGVSSYEQYF.

This chain links TRBV27 with TRBJ1-1; checking the TCRdb D call of TRBD1 is not possible without DNA. There are 14 residues in the CDR3. Germline V gene sequence: CDR1 MNHEY, CDR2 SMNVEV (reference sequence). CDR3 residues: CASTFQGADTEAFF.

The J gene is TRBJ2-2, the V gene TRBV5-5; the TRBD2 assignment by TCRdb is unverifiable without DNA. Germline lookup yields CDR1 SGHKS and CDR2 YYEKEE (reference sequence). The CDR3 covers 17 residues. CDR3 amino acids: CASSLRLARSNTRELFF.

The chain joins TRBV7-9 to TRBJ2-1; the D call from TCRdb, TRBD1, cannot be confirmed without DNA. This CDR3 comprises 16 residues. Germline CDR1 reads SEHNR; CDR2 reads FQNEAQ (reference sequence). This chain's CDR3 is CASSLPGGPTYNEQFF.